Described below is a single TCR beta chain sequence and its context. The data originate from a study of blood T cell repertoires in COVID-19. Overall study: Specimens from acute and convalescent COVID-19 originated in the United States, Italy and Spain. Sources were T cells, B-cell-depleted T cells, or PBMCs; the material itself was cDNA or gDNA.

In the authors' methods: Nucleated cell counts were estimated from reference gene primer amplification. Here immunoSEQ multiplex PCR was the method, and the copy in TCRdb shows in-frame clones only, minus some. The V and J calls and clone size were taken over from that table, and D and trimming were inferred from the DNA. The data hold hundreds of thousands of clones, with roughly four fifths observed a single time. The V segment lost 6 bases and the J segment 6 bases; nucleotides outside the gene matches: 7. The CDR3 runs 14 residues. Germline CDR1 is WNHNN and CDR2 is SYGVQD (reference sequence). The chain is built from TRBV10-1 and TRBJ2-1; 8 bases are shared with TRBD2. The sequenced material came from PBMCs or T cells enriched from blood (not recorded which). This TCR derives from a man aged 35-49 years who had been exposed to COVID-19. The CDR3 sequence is CASRPGLGSNEQFF. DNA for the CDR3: TGCGCCAGCAGACCGGGACTAGGCTCCAATGAGCAGTTCTTC.